This entry lists 2 T cell receptor beta chains sequenced from one sample in a study of OX40 agonist ivuxolimab in advanced cancers. Library preparation was by the immunoSEQ multiplex PCR assay. Entries here come from immuneACCESS through TCRdb and include only in-frame sequences with V and J called. Some clones fail to appear in such tables; in the studies checked, an unresolved V gene covers under half of the shortfall, and the cause of the remainder is unknown. Within this sample are over 85,000 clones, with 89% of them counted one time only. Less than 0.35% of the sample rests with the top ten. The starting material was CD4+ or CD8+ T cells sorted from blood, obtained in a trial of the OX40 agonist ivuxolimab. The receptors were sampled from an adult with an advanced solid tumor such as melanoma, head and neck, liver or kidney cancer.

The gene calls are TRBV7-3 and TRBJ1-1, with TRBD1 matching over 10 bases. The V segment lost 4 bases and the J segment 7 bases; nucleotides outside the gene matches: 9. Germline V gives CDR1 SGHTA, CDR2 FQGTGA. The CDR3 has 15 amino acids. CDR3 protein: CASSYSTGGNGEAFF. The CDR3 nucleotides read TGTGCCAGCAGCTACTCGACAGGGGGCAATGGTGAAGCTTTCTTT. Full variable domain (remainder filled in from reference TRBV7-3 and TRBJ1-1): GAGVSQTPSNKVTEKGKYVELRCDPISGHTALYWYRQSLGQGPEFLIYFQGTGAADDSGLPNDRFFAVRPEGSVSTLKIQRTERGDSAVYLCASSYSTGGNGEAFFGQGTRLTVV.

The chain recombines TRBV19 with TRBJ1-2; 7 bases match TRBD1. This CDR3 has 14 residues. After removal of 8 bases from V and 2 bases from J, the junction contained 8 bases not matched to a gene. CDR1 is LNHDA, CDR2 SQIVND, per germline (reference sequence). The CDR3 DNA sequence: TGTGCCAGTTGCTCCGGGACAGCGAACTATGGCTACACCTTC. Translated, it gives CASCSGTANYGYTF.